This T cell receptor beta chain was identified during a study of shared clonotypes between healthy human individuals. An assay was performed, and its level was deep. Generated by immunoSEQ multiplex PCR, the TCRdb table keeps only in-frame clones and is missing some. The table records some 530,000 clones, around four fifths of them present only once. Trimming cost V 5 bases and J 8 bases; bases outside gene matches: 12. Germline CDR1 reads SGHAT; CDR2 reads FQNNGV. CDR3 length: 16 residues. Adult Caucasians living in Nashville, Tennessee made up all of the donors. Sequencing was carried out using PBMCs. The clonotype originates from a woman aged 40 to 55 in good health. Some clones in this sample may be carry-over from other donors' samples. V and J are TRBV11-2 and TRBJ1-4, with 9 bases lining up with TRBD1. Written as DNA, the CDR3 is TGTGCCAGCAGCCTTCGGACAGGGGCTCAGGGGGAAAAACTGTTTTTT. This translates into CASSLRTGAQGEKLFF.